The source of this T cell receptor (beta chain) is a study of patients and donors after allogeneic stem cell transplantation. TCRdb fed the RT-PCR reads into MiXCR, producing one record per CDR3 protein. The data show around 150,000 distinct CDR3 sequences, approximately 40% seen once. Trimming left V 3 bases short and J 0 bases short, with 8 bases between. The length of the CDR3 is 14 residues. CDR1 MDHEN and CDR2 SYDVKM come from the germline V gene. Sample: blood, either unsorted or a sorted T cell fraction (not recorded which). The gene calls are TRBV28 and TRBJ1-1; no clear D gene. The source of this sequence is a human donor who was either an allogeneic HSCT recipient or a stem cell or donor lymphocyte infusion donor (not recorded which). It is not recorded whose cells these are; they may come from a transplant donor. The CDR3 DNA reads TGTGCCAGCAGTTTGTTCGGCATGAACACTGAAGCTTTCTTT. Its protein product is CASSLFGMNTEAFF.